The 17 T cell receptor beta chains below all came from one sample that was sequenced in a study of T cell clonality in common variable immunodeficiency. Method: immunoSEQ multiplex PCR; TCRdb's copy keeps in-frame clones and lacks some. There are 40,000 to 65,000 clones in the sample, none observed a single time. The sample consisted of peripheral blood mononuclear cells. The receptors derive from a person aged 18-70 years in good health.

In its sample, this clone was seen many times. The read ends 3 residues shy of where the CDR3 ends; the end is completed using the germline J gene. The rearrangement uses TRBV5-1 and TRBJ2-2; D is ambiguous. Between the trimmed V and J ends, which lost 0 bases and 4 bases, there was a span of 4 bases. Germline values: CDR1 SGHRS, CDR2 YFSETQ. There are 13 residues in the CDR3. The sequenced CDR3 bases are TGCGCCAGCAGCTTGGCGGGCACCGGGGAG. As protein: CASSLAGTGE. The whole CDR3 sequence is CASSLAGTGELFF.

This clone was detected ten times or more. The read is 3 residues too short to cover the CDR3 end, so that end is filled in from the germline J gene. The gene calls are TRBV20-1 and TRBJ1-5; D is perhaps TRBD1 (6 bases). In germline, CDR1 is DFQATT, CDR2 SNEGSKA (reference sequence). The CDR3 runs 13 residues. Trimming took off 2 bases at V and 5 bases at J, with 10 bases between the two ends. CDR3 sequence reads: CSARRTADQPQHF. Incomplete CDR3 DNA: TGCAGTGCTAGAAGGACAGCGGATCAGCCC.

Ten or more counts support this clone. The read is 3 residues too short to cover the CDR3 end, so that end is filled in from the germline J gene. This sequence joins TRBV18 and TRBJ2-1; TRBD2 matches 10 bases. Trimming took 0 bases from V and 4 from J; bases not matched to a gene: 3. The CDR3 consists of 16 residues. Germline CDR1 is KGHSH and CDR2 is LQKENI. The CDR3 loop reads CASSPPGLALYNEQFF. Partial CDR3 DNA: TGTGCCAGCTCACCACCGGGACTAGCGCTATACAATGAG.

This clone was seen only a few times. With the read ending 3 residues before the CDR3 end, the germline J gene is used to fill in that end. The genes are TRBV7-3 and TRBJ1-5; D may be TRBD1 (6 bases). The germline V gene has CDR1 SGHTA and CDR2 FQGTGA. This CDR3 has 19 amino acids. The V end lost 0 bases, the J end lost 0 bases, and 18 bases lay between the germline ends. The covered CDR3 bases are TGTGCCAGCAGCTTAACAGGTGGTCGGGGGGCGCGTAGCAATCAGCCC. Residues: CASSLTGGRGARSNQP. In full, the CDR3 reads CASSLTGGRGARSNQPQHF.

At least ten counts were recorded for this clone. CDR3 bases read: TGTGCCATCAGTGGGGGACAGCTGGTCACAGATACG. Translation gives CAISGGQLVTDT. In full, the CDR3 reads CAISGGQLVTDTQYF. The rearrangement joins TRBV10-3 to TRBJ2-3, with TRBD1 matching 7 bases. The CDR3 extends 3 residues past the end of the read, so its final part is completed from the germline J gene. The V gene end was trimmed by 4 bases and the J gene end by 2 bases; junction bases not matched to a gene: 6. The CDR3 is 15 residues long. Germline V gene data show CDR1 as ENHRY and CDR2 as SYGVKD.

This clone was detected many times. The read ends 3 residues shy of where the CDR3 ends; the end is completed using the germline J gene. This sequence joins TRBV20-1 and TRBJ1-1; D perhaps matches TRBD1 (5 bases). The CDR3 consists of 14 residues. Germline loops: CDR1 DFQATT, CDR2 SNEGSKA (reference sequence). Deletions cut 0 bases from V and 5 bases from J, with 13 bases between. The sequenced part of the CDR3 DNA is TGCAGTGCTAGAGATGAAGGGGTAAGGACTGAA. Protein product: CSARDEGVRTE. The full CDR3 protein is CSARDEGVRTEAFF.

This clone was counted many times. The read terminates 3 residues ahead of where the CDR3 ends, so the germline J gene completes it. The chain links TRBV18 to TRBJ2-7; 9 bases match TRBD2. There are 15 residues in the CDR3. With 3 bases clipped from V and 6 bases from J, the junction kept 9 bases outside the gene matches. Germline V lookup: CDR1 KGHSH, CDR2 LQKENI. Partial CDR3 DNA: TGTGCCAGCTCACCTCAAGGCGGGAGGGCCTCCGAG. As protein: CASSPQGGRASE. The full CDR3 protein is CASSPQGGRASEQYF. The full variable domain, completed using reference TRBV18 and TRBJ2-7, is NAGVMQNPRHLVRRRGQEARLRCSPMKGHSHVYWYRQLPEEGLKFMVYLQKENIIDESGMPKERFSAEFPKEGPSILRIQQVVRGDSAAYFCASSPQGGRASEQYFGPGTRLTVT.

At least ten counts were recorded for this clone. Read coverage stops 3 residues before the CDR3 terminus; the germline J gene supplies the remainder. The chain couples TRBV20-1 to TRBJ1-6; D is ambiguous. Germline V gives CDR1 DFQATT, CDR2 SNEGSKA (reference sequence). The CDR3 has 15 residues. V was pared by 0 bases and J by 6 bases, with 12 bases between. The sequenced part of the CDR3 DNA is TGCAGTGCTAGAGATCCCAAACGCGGTAATTCACCC. As protein: CSARDPKRGNSP. The entire CDR3 protein is CSARDPKRGNSPLHF.

This clone was found many times. One junction end does not reproduce the germline sequence, and a read error may be involved. The CDR3 spells CASSQEPGGSYNEQFF. The DNA read from the CDR3 is TGCGCCAGCAGCCAAGAGCCAGGGGGCTCCTACAATGAG. The chain joins TRBV4-2 to TRBJ2-1, with TRBD1 matching over 7 bases. The read terminates 3 residues ahead of where the CDR3 ends, so the germline J gene completes it. The CDR3 covers 16 residues. Germline V gene sequence: CDR1 LGHNA, CDR2 YNFKEQ.

This clone was counted between two and nine times. The read ends 3 residues before the CDR3 terminus; that terminus is restored from the germline J gene. This chain links TRBV19 with TRBJ1-2; D perhaps matches TRBD1 (5 bases). V shed 4 bases and J shed 5 bases, with 17 bases lying between them. CDR3 length equals 15 residues. In germline, CDR1 is LNHDA, CDR2 SQIVND (reference sequence). The DNA read from the CDR3 is TGTGCCAGTAGTACCACAGGAGAATTAATTTATGGC. As protein: CASSTTGELIYG. The whole CDR3 protein reads CASSTTGELIYGYTF.

Comments on this clone: A read error may produce the germline difference seen at one junction end. The CDR3 goes on 3 residues after the read ends, and that part is filled in from the germline J gene. The V gene is TRBV7-7, the J gene TRBJ2-3; D not certain. CDR3 length: 13 amino acids. The germline V gene encodes CDR1 SSHAT and CDR2 FNYEAQ (reference sequence). The CDR3 sequence is CASSFELQETQYF. Partial CDR3 DNA: TGTGCTAGCAGCTTTGAACTGCAAGAGACG.

In its sample, this clone was seen many times. The CDR3 goes on 3 residues after the read ends, and that part is filled in from the germline J gene. The chain combines TRBV6-2 or TRBV6-3 with TRBJ2-1; 9 nucleotides line up with TRBD1. After removal of 4 bases from V and 5 bases from J, the junction contained 6 bases not matched to a gene. Looked up from germline, CDR1 is MNHEY and CDR2 is SVGEGT. The CDR3 consists of 15 residues. CDR3 region: CASSSRDRDHNEQFF. The sequenced part of the CDR3 DNA is TGTGCCAGCAGTTCCCGGGACAGGGATCACAATGAG.

This clone was counted many times. The read comes to an end 3 residues before the CDR3 does, leaving the germline J gene to fill in the end. The chain recombines TRBV5-1 with TRBJ2-2; D is possibly TRBD1 (6 bases). CDR1 and CDR2 (germline): SGHRS, YFSETQ. Trimming took off 2 bases at V and 1 base at J, with 12 bases between the two ends. The CDR3 runs to 16 residues. CDR3 DNA, as far as it was read: TGCGCCAGCAGCTTAATACAGGGCGGGAACACCGGGGAG. It specifies CASSLIQGGNTGE. The full CDR3 protein is CASSLIQGGNTGELFF.

This clone was seen repeatedly, ten times or more. The missing CDR3 end, 3 residues past where the read stops, is filled in from the germline J gene. V and J are TRBV5-1 and TRBJ1-1; weak D call: TRBD1 (6 bases). V lost 3 bases and J lost 3, with 18 bases in between. The germline V gene encodes CDR1 SGHRS and CDR2 YFSETQ. There are 16 residues in the CDR3. The CDR3 sequence: CASSWGTLIGDTEAFF. CDR3 DNA (partial): TGCGCCAGCAGCTGGGGGACACTCATTGGGGACACTGAA.

Note on this clone: Sequencing ends 3 residues short of the CDR3 end; the germline J gene provides the rest. This chain connects TRBV2 to TRBJ2-7; a possible D gene is TRBD1 (6 bases). The germline gives CDR1 SNHLY, CDR2 FYNNEI. CDR3 length: 13 amino acids. Trimming pared 6 bases from V and 3 bases from J, leaving 12 bases between. The DNA read from the CDR3 is TGTGCCAGCAGCGTAAACAGGGTCTACGAG. This gives the protein CASSVNRVYE. The CDR3, in full, reads CASSVNRVYEQYF. The entire variable domain, with the rest obtained from reference TRBV2 and TRBJ2-7, is as follows: EPEVTQTPSHQVTQMGQEVILRCVPISNHLYFYWYRQILGQKVEFLVSFYNNEISEKSEIFDDQFSVERPDGSNFTLKIRSTKLEDSAMYFCASSVNRVYEQYFGPGTRLTVT.

A note on this clone: The CDR3 is cut off 3 residues early in the read; its end comes from the germline J gene. This chain uses TRBV10-2 with TRBJ2-7; 9 bases line up with TRBD1. The ends lost 6 bases at V and 5 bases at J; junction bases unmatched: 2. CDR3 length: 12 amino acids. CDR1 is WSHSY, CDR2 SAAADI, per germline. Partial CDR3 DNA: TGCGCCAGCAGATGGACAGGGGACGAG. Translating it yields CASRWTGDE. The whole CDR3 sequence is CASRWTGDEQYF.

This clone was recorded many times. From the germline J gene comes the end of the CDR3, since the read stops 3 residues before it. The rearrangement joins TRBV20-1 to TRBJ1-6; possible D gene TRBD1, 5 bases. CDR1 is DFQATT, CDR2 SNEGSKA, per germline (reference sequence). The CDR3 consists of 13 residues. The covered CDR3 bases are TGCAGTGCTAGAGAACCGACAGAGCTCACC. Translating it yields CSAREPTELT. The whole CDR3 sequence is CSAREPTELTLHF.